One TCR beta chain is described in this entry. This CDR3 is built from 14 residues. CDR1 DFQATT and CDR2 SNEGSKA come from the germline V gene (reference sequence). Deletions cut 0 bases from V and 2 bases from J, with 10 bases between. The data are from a study of blood T cells in healthy people across ages. Study overall: Template-switching capture recovered about one barcoded beta molecule per two T cells.

A sample-barcoded 5' primer and a J-beta primer mix were used in a second PCR of roughly 7 to 11 cycles. The template-switch adaptor was a 5' adaptor with 12 random nucleotides. It tagged each cDNA molecule. TCRdb used MiXCR to reprocess the 5' RACE reads, holding one entry per CDR3 protein. The table lists 600,000 or so distinct CDR3 sequences, 47% of them singletons. The chain combines TRBV20-1 with TRBJ2-5, with a possible D match to TRBD2 (5 bases). Sequencing input: blood. The sequence was collected from an elderly man in good health. The CDR3 here is CSARELRVQETQYF. In DNA form, the CDR3 reads TGCAGTGCTAGAGAGCTGAGGGTACAAGAGACCCAGTACTTC.